This T cell receptor (beta chain) originates from a study of control samples from healthy donors and cancer patients. Per the germline V gene, CDR1 is MNHEY and CDR2 is SVGAGI. The CDR3 totals 16 residues. V shed 4 bases and J shed 7 bases, with 20 bases lying between them. The method was immunoSEQ multiplex PCR; TCRdb's version includes in-frame clones alone and lacks a portion of them. The table shows some 100,000 clones, with 85% to 90% occurring only once. V and J are TRBV6-5 and TRBJ1-5; maybe TRBD1 (6 bases). The clonotype originates from a man aged 25 to 40 in good health. Material: blood. The CDR3 sequence: CASSSLAAGANQPQHF. DNA of the CDR3: TGTGCCAGCAGTTCCCTAGCGGCAGGGGCGAACCAGCCCCAGCATTTT.